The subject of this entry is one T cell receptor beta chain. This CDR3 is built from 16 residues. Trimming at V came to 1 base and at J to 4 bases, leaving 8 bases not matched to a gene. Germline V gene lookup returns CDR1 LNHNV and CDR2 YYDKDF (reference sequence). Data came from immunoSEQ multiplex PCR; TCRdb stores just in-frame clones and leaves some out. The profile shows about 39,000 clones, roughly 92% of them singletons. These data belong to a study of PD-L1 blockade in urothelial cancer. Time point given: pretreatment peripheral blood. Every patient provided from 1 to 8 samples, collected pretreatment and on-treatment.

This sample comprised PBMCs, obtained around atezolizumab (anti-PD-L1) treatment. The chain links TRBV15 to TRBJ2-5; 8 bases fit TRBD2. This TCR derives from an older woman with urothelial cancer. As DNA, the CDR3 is TGTGCCACCAGCAGAGCGCAAGCGGGGGCTGGAGAGACCCAGTACTTC. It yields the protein CATSRAQAGAGETQYF.